This TCR beta chain was profiled in a study of PD-1 blockade in classical Hodgkin lymphoma. Time point indicated: cycle 4 day 1 (C4D1), after five to seven weeks of nivolumab. Each of the patients experienced relapse following autologous stem cell transplantation, and their brentuximab vedotin exposure differed. The ends lost 4 bases at V and 1 base at J; junction bases unmatched: 4. The CDR3 is made up of 16 amino acids. The germline CDR1 and CDR2 sequences are SEHNR and FQNEAQ (reference sequence). Sequencing used immunoSEQ multiplex PCR; TCRdb keeps in-frame clones, though not all of them. The repertoire has 13,000 to 15,000 clones, roughly 80% of them found once; the top ten carry 16%.

The TCR originated in a human donor with classical Hodgkin lymphoma. V and J are TRBV7-9 and TRBJ2-2; 9 nucleotides line up with TRBD1. The sequenced sample was peripheral blood mononuclear cells (PBMCs), obtained before the fourth cycle of nivolumab. The CDR3, as DNA: TGTGCCAGCAGCTCACAGGGGGCTTTGAACACCGGGGAGCTGTTTTTT. Translating gives CASSSQGALNTGELFF.